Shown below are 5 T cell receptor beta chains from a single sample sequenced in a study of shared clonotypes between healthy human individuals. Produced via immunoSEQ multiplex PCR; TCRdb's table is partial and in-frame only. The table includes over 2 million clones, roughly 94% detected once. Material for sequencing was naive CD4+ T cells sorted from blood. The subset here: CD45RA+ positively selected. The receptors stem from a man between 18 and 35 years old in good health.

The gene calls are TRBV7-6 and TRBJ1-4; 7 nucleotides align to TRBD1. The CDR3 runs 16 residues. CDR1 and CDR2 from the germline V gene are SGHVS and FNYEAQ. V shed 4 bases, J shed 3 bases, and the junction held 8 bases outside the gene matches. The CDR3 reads CASSSRGLVANEKLFF. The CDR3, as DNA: TGTGCCAGCAGCTCTAGGGGGCTGGTGGCTAATGAAAAACTGTTTTTT.

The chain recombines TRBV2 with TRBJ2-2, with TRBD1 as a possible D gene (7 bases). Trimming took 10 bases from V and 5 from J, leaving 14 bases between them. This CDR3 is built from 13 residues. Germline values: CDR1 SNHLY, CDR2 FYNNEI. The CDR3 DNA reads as TGTGCCACTCGACAGGGAGGAACCGGGGAGCTGTTTTTT. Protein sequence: CATRQGGTGELFF.

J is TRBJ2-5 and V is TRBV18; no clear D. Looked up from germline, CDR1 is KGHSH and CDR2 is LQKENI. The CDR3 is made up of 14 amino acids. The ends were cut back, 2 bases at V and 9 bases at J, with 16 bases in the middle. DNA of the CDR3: TGTGCCAGCTCACCAGCCGAAGCCCGGTTGGCCCAGTACTTC. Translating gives CASSPAEARLAQYF.

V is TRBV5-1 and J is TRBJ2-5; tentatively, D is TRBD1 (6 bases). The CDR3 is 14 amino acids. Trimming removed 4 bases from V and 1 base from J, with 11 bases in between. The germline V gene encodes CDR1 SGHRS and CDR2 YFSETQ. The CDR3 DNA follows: TGCGCCAGCAGCCCACAGGGTTCCCAAGAGACCCAGTACTTC. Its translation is CASSPQGSQETQYF.

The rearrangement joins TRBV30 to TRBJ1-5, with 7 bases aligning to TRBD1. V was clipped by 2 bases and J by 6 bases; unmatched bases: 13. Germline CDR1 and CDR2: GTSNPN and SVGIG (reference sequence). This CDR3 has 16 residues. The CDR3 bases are TGTGCCTGGAGTATTAGGGGGCGAACGGGGAGTCAGCCCCAGCATTTT. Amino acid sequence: CAWSIRGRTGSQPQHF.